A selection of T cell receptor beta chains follows, all from one sample in a study of T cells after yellow fever vaccination. In TCRdb, the 5' RACE reads were re-called with MiXCR into one record per CDR3 protein. The table records 510,000 or so distinct CDR3 sequences, less than 20% of them present only once. Material: PBMCs, obtained 15 days after the yellow fever booster vaccination. The source of these receptors is a man aged 30-40 years who received the YFV17D yellow fever vaccine. CDR3s include the opening cysteine and the closing phenylalanine or tryptophan. The D gene is left open where the match is weak.

CDR3aa: CASSQRRGRESIQYF
v_gene: TRBV7-2
j_gene: TRBJ2-4
d_gene: -

CDR3aa: CSVEDGDRNPYEQYF
v_gene: TRBV29-1
j_gene: TRBJ2-7
d_gene: -

CDR3aa: CASSLFRGSGSDEQFF
v_gene: TRBV7-9
j_gene: TRBJ2-1
d_gene: TRBD2

CDR3aa: CSVGGGSSYEQYF
v_gene: TRBV29-1
j_gene: TRBJ2-7
d_gene: -

CDR3aa: CASSLFQQEAFF
v_gene: TRBV5-5
j_gene: TRBJ1-1
d_gene: -

CDR3aa: CSVEGLAGLSSSYNEQFF
v_gene: TRBV29-1
j_gene: TRBJ2-1
d_gene: TRBD2

CDR3aa: CASSLYVGVDEQFF
v_gene: TRBV27
j_gene: TRBJ2-1
d_gene: -

CDR3aa: CAWTILEGGEQFF
v_gene: TRBV30
j_gene: TRBJ2-1
d_gene: -

CDR3aa: CASRGQDYEQYF
v_gene: TRBV19
j_gene: TRBJ2-7
d_gene: -

CDR3aa: CASSVAGTNSYNEQFF
v_gene: TRBV7-2
j_gene: TRBJ2-1
d_gene: -

CDR3aa: CSVRAGTGSYEQYF
v_gene: TRBV29-1
j_gene: TRBJ2-7
d_gene: -

CDR3aa: CASMEMRDLAKNIQYF
v_gene: TRBV2
j_gene: TRBJ2-4
d_gene: -

CDR3aa: CASSLAWGNQPQHF
v_gene: TRBV7-2
j_gene: TRBJ1-5
d_gene: -

CDR3aa: CSAPTQSGSRSDTQYF
v_gene: TRBV20-1
j_gene: TRBJ2-3
d_gene: TRBD2

CDR3aa: CASSPRGGAGDTQYF
v_gene: TRBV12-3/TRBV12-4
j_gene: TRBJ2-3
d_gene: -

CDR3aa: CASSTGPGTEAFF
v_gene: TRBV12-3/TRBV12-4
j_gene: TRBJ1-1
d_gene: -

CDR3aa: CVSTSPATPYEQYF
v_gene: TRBV28
j_gene: TRBJ2-7
d_gene: -

CDR3aa: CASSPPTGQGFYEQYF
v_gene: TRBV18
j_gene: TRBJ2-7
d_gene: TRBD1

CDR3aa: CASSLEQTSPLHF
v_gene: TRBV5-4
j_gene: TRBJ1-6
d_gene: -

CDR3aa: CASSPPGTSGNSYNEQFF
v_gene: TRBV7-3
j_gene: TRBJ2-1
d_gene: TRBD2

CDR3aa: CASSKEGPKHTDTQYF
v_gene: TRBV3-1
j_gene: TRBJ2-3
d_gene: -

CDR3aa: CSAGDGYSNQPQHF
v_gene: TRBV20-1
j_gene: TRBJ1-5
d_gene: -

CDR3aa: CASSLPPTTSGWADTQYF
v_gene: TRBV5-1
j_gene: TRBJ2-3
d_gene: TRBD2

CDR3aa: CASRGPMNTEAFF
v_gene: TRBV5-1
j_gene: TRBJ1-1
d_gene: -

CDR3aa: CATSDRGNTEAFF
v_gene: TRBV24-1
j_gene: TRBJ1-1
d_gene: -

CDR3aa: CSATKLGTSRYYEQYF
v_gene: TRBV20-1
j_gene: TRBJ2-7
d_gene: TRBD2

CDR3aa: CASSLTGLPYNEQFF
v_gene: TRBV7-9
j_gene: TRBJ2-1
d_gene: -

CDR3aa: CASSVEAGAVYNEQFF
v_gene: TRBV9
j_gene: TRBJ2-1
d_gene: -